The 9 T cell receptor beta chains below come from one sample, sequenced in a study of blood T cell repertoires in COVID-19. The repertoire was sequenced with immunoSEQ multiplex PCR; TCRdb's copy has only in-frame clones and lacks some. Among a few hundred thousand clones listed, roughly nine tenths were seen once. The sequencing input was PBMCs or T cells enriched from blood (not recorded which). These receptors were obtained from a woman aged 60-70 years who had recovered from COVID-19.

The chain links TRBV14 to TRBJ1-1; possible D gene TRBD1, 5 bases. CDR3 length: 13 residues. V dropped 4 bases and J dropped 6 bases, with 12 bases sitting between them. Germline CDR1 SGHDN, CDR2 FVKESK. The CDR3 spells CASSPTWGAEAFF. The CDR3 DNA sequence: TGTGCCAGCAGCCCAACATGGGGCGCTGAAGCTTTCTTT.

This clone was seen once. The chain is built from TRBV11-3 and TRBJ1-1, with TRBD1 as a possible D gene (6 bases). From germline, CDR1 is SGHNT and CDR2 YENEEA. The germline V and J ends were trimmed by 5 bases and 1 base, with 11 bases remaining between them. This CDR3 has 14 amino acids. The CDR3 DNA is TGTGCCAGCAGCGCCCTACAGGGGAACACTGAAGCTTTCTTT. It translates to CASSALQGNTEAFF.

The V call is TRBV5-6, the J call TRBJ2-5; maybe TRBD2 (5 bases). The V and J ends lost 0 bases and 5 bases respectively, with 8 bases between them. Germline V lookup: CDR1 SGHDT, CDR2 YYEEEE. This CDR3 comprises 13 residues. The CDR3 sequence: CASSLAWEETQYF. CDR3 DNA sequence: TGTGCCAGCAGCTTGGCCTGGGAGGAGACCCAGTACTTC.

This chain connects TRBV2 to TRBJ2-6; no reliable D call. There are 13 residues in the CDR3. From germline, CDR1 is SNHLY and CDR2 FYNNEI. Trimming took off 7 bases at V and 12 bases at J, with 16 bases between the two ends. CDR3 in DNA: TGTGCCAGCACCCCGGAGCAAGTCGGCGTCCTGACTTTC. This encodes CASTPEQVGVLTF.

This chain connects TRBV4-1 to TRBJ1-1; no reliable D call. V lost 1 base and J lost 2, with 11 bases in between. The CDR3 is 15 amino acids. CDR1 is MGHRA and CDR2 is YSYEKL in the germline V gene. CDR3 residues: CASSQVLRGNTEAFF. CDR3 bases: TGCGCCAGCAGCCAAGTCTTGAGAGGAAACACTGAAGCTTTCTTT.

CDR3 protein: CASSLSSGRAGETQYF. CDR3 nucleotide sequence: TGCGCCAGCAGCTTGTCTAGCGGGAGGGCTGGGGAGACCCAGTACTTC. This chain connects TRBV5-1 to TRBJ2-5; 12 bases agree with TRBD2. V shed 1 base, J shed 5 bases, and the junction held 6 bases outside the gene matches. The V gene's germline CDR1 is SGHRS and CDR2 YFSETQ. This CDR3 has 16 residues.

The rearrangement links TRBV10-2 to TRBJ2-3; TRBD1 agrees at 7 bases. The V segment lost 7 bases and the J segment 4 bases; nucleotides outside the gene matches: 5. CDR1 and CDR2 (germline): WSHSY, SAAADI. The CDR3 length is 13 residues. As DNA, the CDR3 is TGCGCCAGCAATCCGACAGGGCCAGATACGCAGTATTTT. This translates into CASNPTGPDTQYF.

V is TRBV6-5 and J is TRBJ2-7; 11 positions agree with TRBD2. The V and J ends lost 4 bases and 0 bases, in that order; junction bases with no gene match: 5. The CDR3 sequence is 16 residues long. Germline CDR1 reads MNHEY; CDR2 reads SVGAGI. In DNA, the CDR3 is TGTGCCAGCAGTTTTACTAGCGGGGGTCTCTCCTACGAGCAGTACTTC. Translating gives CASSFTSGGLSYEQYF.

CDR3 DNA sequence: TGCAGCGTAGCCCAACAGGGTGCAGATACGCAGTATTTT. Translating gives CSVAQQGADTQYF. V is TRBV29-1 and J is TRBJ2-3, with D tentatively TRBD1 (6 bases). Trimming cost V 6 bases and J 4 bases, with 14 bases left between them. Germline CDR1 is SQVTM and CDR2 is ANQGSEA. The CDR3 loop spans 13 amino acids.